This TCR beta chain was found in a study of regulatory T cells in long-lasting Graves disease. Looking at the study overall: It was over 5 years of antithyroid drugs, with positive TSH receptor antibodies, that meant persistent Graves' disease. Whole-study findings and limits: TCR diversity in persistent Graves' patients was below that of newly diagnosed ones. Persistent disease preferred TRBV28, TRBJ1-2 and TRBJ2-5.

The time point: persistent/refractory GD, antithyroid drugs over 5 years with positive TRAb. The TCR library was prepared using RNA isolated from PBMCs. To note about this clonotype: Its specificity is not known. This may stem from a read error, because a much larger clone lies one nucleotide away.

This CDR3 region has 15 residues. V shed 4 bases and J 2 bases; nucleotides not matched to a gene: 2. The germline gives CDR1 KGHDR, CDR2 SFDVKD. To make TCR beta libraries, researchers used iRepertoire HTBI primers and Arm-PCR of CDR3 regions. TCRdb itself ran the multiplex PCR reads through MiXCR, one entry per CDR3 protein. The sample contains about 470,000 distinct CDR3 sequences, 20% to 25% of which appear only once. This clonotype was sampled from a female donor with Graves disease. The chain is built from TRBV24-1 and TRBJ1-5, with 9 bases matching TRBD1. The input for sequencing was peripheral blood mononuclear cells (PBMCs), taken when the disease was refractory, from a patient treated with antithyroid drugs. The CDR3 DNA reads TGTGCCACCAGTGACAGGACAGGGGGCAATCAGCCCCAGCATTTT. It specifies CATSDRTGGNQPQHF.